This T cell receptor beta chain was documented in a study of CD8+CD57+ T cells in acquired aplastic anemia. Study as a whole: On average, sorted CD4+ and CD8+ cells gave around 3.3 ug of DNA. General study points: Found in both controls and patients were around 29 CD8+ CDR3 sequences. Between the patient and control groups, CD8+ Simpson's diversity did not differ significantly.

This clonotype showed up many times. The antigen remains unidentified. Genomic DNA templated the TCR beta VDJ and CDR3 profiling. Each CDR3 protein gets one entry after TCRdb re-called the reads with MiXCR. This repertoire shows about 140,000 distinct CDR3 sequences, 41% found once; its top ten account for more than 7%. From germline, CDR1 is DFQATT and CDR2 SNEGSKA (reference sequence). V lost 0 bases and J 1 base, leaving 12 bases between the germline ends. The CDR3 totals 15 residues. The clonotype comes from a human donor in good health, serving as a control. The sequencing sample was made of sorted CD4+, CD8+, or CD8+CD57+ T cells (not recorded which) from PBMCs. The chain links TRBV20-1 to TRBJ1-1; the D gene is possibly TRBD1 (6 bases). The CDR3: CSARDWGLPNTEAFF. Here the CDR3 DNA reads TGCAGTGCTAGAGATTGGGGGCTACCGAACACTGAAGCTTTCTTT.